The 16 T cell receptor beta chains below come from one sample, sequenced in a study of response to subunit inactivated influenza vaccine. One entry per CDR3 protein, called by TCRdb with MiXCR from the RT-PCR reads. The table records 500,000 or so distinct CDR3 sequences, 16% of them present only once. Sequenced here: CD4+ T cells sorted from PBMCs, sampled less than 30 months after vaccination. The origin of the receptors is a man between 50 and 75 years old who received an inactivated influenza vaccine.

This clonotype was recorded at least ten times. This sequence joins TRBV7-9 and TRBJ2-7; TRBD1 aligns across 11 bases. The trim removed 5 bases at V and 3 bases at J, leaving 3 bases unmatched. CDR3 length: 14 amino acids. Germline V CDR1 and CDR2: SEHNR, FQNEAQ (reference sequence). CDR3 sequence reads: CASSRTGGGYEQYF. The DNA for the CDR3 is TGTGCCAGCAGCCGGACAGGGGGCGGCTACGAGCAGTACTTC.

The rearrangement joins TRBV12-3 or TRBV12-4 to TRBJ1-2, with D hard to call. V lost 5 bases to trimming and J lost 2 bases, with 12 bases between them. This CDR3 region has 14 residues. CDR3 nucleotide sequence: TGTGCCAGCAGTCCACCGACAAACAACTATGGCTACACCTTC. Its translation is CASSPPTNNYGYTF.

V gene TRBV12-3 or TRBV12-4 combines with J gene TRBJ2-2; D uncertain. The CDR3 is made up of 12 amino acids. Trimming shortened V by 8 bases and J by 6 bases, and 10 bases separated the two germline ends. The DNA for the CDR3 is TGTGCCAGCGGGTCACTGTCCGGGGAGCTGTTTTTT. Its protein product is CASGSLSGELFF.

The chain couples TRBV4-2 to TRBJ1-4; 9 bases agree with TRBD1. After removal of 0 bases from V and 6 bases from J, the junction contained 14 bases not matched to a gene. The CDR3 contains 19 residues. The germline V gene has CDR1 LGHNA and CDR2 YNFKEQ. Here the CDR3 reads CASSQEYRLHGTGHEKLFF. CDR3 coding DNA: TGTGCCAGCAGCCAAGAGTACCGCCTACACGGGACAGGGCATGAAAAACTGTTTTTT.

The rearrangement joins TRBV20-1 to TRBJ2-7; unclear D gene. Germline CDR1 DFQATT, CDR2 SNEGSKA (reference sequence). The CDR3 consists of 16 residues. The V and J ends lost 1 base and 1 base respectively, with 17 bases between them. CDR3 loop: CSARGGPAPGSYEQYF. Written as DNA, the CDR3 is TGCAGTGCTAGAGGGGGTCCAGCGCCCGGTTCCTACGAGCAGTACTTC.

The chain is built from TRBV28 and TRBJ2-4; unclear D gene. CDR1 is MDHEN and CDR2 is SYDVKM in the germline V gene. The V and J ends lost 2 bases and 3 bases respectively, with 8 bases between them. The CDR3 runs to 14 residues. Written as DNA, the CDR3 is TGTGCCAGCAGTTTAGGGGTAATCAAAAACATTCAGTACTTC. It specifies CASSLGVIKNIQYF.

This clonotype was picked up a small number of times. The rearrangement joins TRBV7-7 to TRBJ2-1; possible D gene TRBD1, 6 bases. Trimming cost V 5 bases and J 9 bases, with 29 bases left between them. The germline V gene encodes CDR1 SSHAT and CDR2 FNYEAQ (reference sequence). CDR3 length: 18 residues. CDR3 bases: TGTGCCAGCAGCGTCGCGAGTTGGGGGCCGGGTAGTAATGGTGAGCAGTTCTTC. Protein: CASSVASWGPGSNGEQFF.

CDR3 amino acids: CSASLSGRTYNEQFF. The CDR3 DNA reads TGCAGTGCTAGTCTTAGCGGAAGAACCTACAATGAGCAGTTCTTC. This chain links TRBV20-1 with TRBJ2-1; tentative D call: TRBD2 (6 bases). V was shortened by 3 bases and J by 2 bases, with 14 bases between the two germline ends. The CDR3 loop spans 15 amino acids. Germline V gene lookup returns CDR1 DFQATT and CDR2 SNEGSKA (reference sequence).

The chain links TRBV29-1 to TRBJ2-1; 10 bases are a match to TRBD2. V trimming: 6 bases; J trimming: 9 bases; junction bases outside the gene matches: 14. The length of the CDR3 is 15 residues. Germline assignment: CDR1 SQVTM and CDR2 ANQGSEA. DNA for the CDR3: TGCAGCGTGCAGCGGGAGGGCCGGCGCTGGGGTGAGCAGTTCTTC. Its protein product is CSVQREGRRWGEQFF.

The chain uses TRBV15 and TRBJ2-1; D not certain. This CDR3 spans 12 amino acids. With 2 bases removed from V and 4 bases from J, the gap between germline ends came to 3 bases. Germline CDR1 LNHNV, CDR2 YYDKDF (reference sequence). The CDR3 nucleotides are TGTGCCACCAGCAGACAGTACAATGAGCAGTTCTTC. Translation: CATSRQYNEQFF.

The table lists this clonotype with a few counts. V gene TRBV20-1 combines with J gene TRBJ2-1, with 10 nucleotides matching TRBD2. CDR3 length: 15 amino acids. The germline V gene has CDR1 DFQATT and CDR2 SNEGSKA (reference sequence). The ends lost 0 bases at V and 8 bases at J; junction bases unmatched: 7. Here the CDR3 DNA reads TGCAGTGCTAGAGACCTAGCGGGAGCTGGGCATGAGCAGTTCTTC. It translates to CSARDLAGAGHEQFF.

The chain carries TRBV4-3 and TRBJ1-1, with D unclear. V was cut by 1 base and J by 1 base, with 7 bases left in between. The CDR3 spans 14 residues. Germline V gene lookup returns CDR1 LGHNA and CDR2 YSLEER. CDR3 region: CASSQVVPNTEAFF. The CDR3 bases are TGCGCCAGCAGCCAAGTCGTTCCGAACACTGAAGCTTTCTTT.

The CDR3 loop reads CASNIQGRETQYF. CDR3 coding DNA: TGTGCCAGCAATATACAGGGGAGGGAGACCCAGTACTTC. The chain links TRBV2 to TRBJ2-5; weak D call: TRBD1 (7 bases). The CDR3 has 13 amino acids. V was trimmed by 7 bases and J by 5 bases, leaving 14 bases between them. Per the germline V gene, CDR1 is SNHLY and CDR2 is FYNNEI.

There are a few counts of this clonotype. The chain couples TRBV27 to TRBJ2-5; D is ambiguous. The V and J ends lost 2 bases and 5 bases respectively, with 9 bases between them. Germline assignment: CDR1 MNHEY and CDR2 SMNVEV (reference sequence). This CDR3 has 13 residues. The chain's CDR3 is CASSLLGSETQYF. CDR3 in DNA: TGTGCCAGCAGTTTACTGGGAAGTGAGACCCAGTACTTC.

The chain uses TRBV5-1 and TRBJ2-1, with 7 nucleotides matching TRBD2. The CDR3 loop spans 13 amino acids. Germline-derived CDR1 and CDR2 are SGHRS and YFSETQ. V was clipped by 10 bases and J by 6 bases; unmatched bases: 10. CDR3 sequence (DNA): TGCGCCTCAGGACTAGGTAATATCAATGAGCAGTTCTTC. Its protein is CASGLGNINEQFF.

The rearrangement links TRBV18 to TRBJ2-2; maybe TRBD2 (6 bases). In germline, CDR1 is KGHSH, CDR2 LQKENI. The CDR3 has 16 residues. Trimming pared 4 bases from V and 2 bases from J, leaving 14 bases between. This CDR3 reads CASSLSGTYNTGELFF. The CDR3 DNA follows: TGTGCCAGCTCACTCTCCGGGACTTATAACACCGGGGAGCTGTTTTTT.